These 27 T cell receptor beta chains share one sample of origin, sequenced in a study of blood T cell repertoires in COVID-19. The data were produced by immunoSEQ multiplex PCR, yet TCRdb's version contains in-frame clones alone and is incomplete. The profile shows 250,000 or so clones, 70% to 90% of them singletons. Sequenced: PBMCs or T cells enriched from blood (not recorded which). The source of these receptors is a man aged 25-40 years who had recovered from COVID-19.

The chain couples TRBV6-2 or TRBV6-3 to TRBJ1-1, with D unclear. Germline V gives CDR1 MNHEY, CDR2 SVGEGT. V shed 5 bases and J shed 4 bases, with 17 bases lying between them. The CDR3 runs to 15 residues. In DNA form, the CDR3 reads TGTGCCAGCAGTGCGGCCGCGCGACCTGGCACTGAAGCTTTCTTT. This translates into CASSAAARPGTEAFF.

The chain links TRBV5-1 to TRBJ2-3; TRBD2 is a possible D gene (7 bases). CDR3 length: 14 residues. With 9 bases removed from V and 2 bases from J, the gap between germline ends came to 16 bases. CDR1 is SGHRS and CDR2 is YFSETQ in the germline V gene. The CDR3 sequence: CATGGPLPTDTQYF. CDR3 in DNA: TGCGCCACCGGGGGGCCCTTGCCCACAGATACGCAGTATTTT.

CDR3 nucleotide sequence: TGTGCCAGCAGCCTACAGGGGGAGAACACCGGGGAGCTGTTTTTT. Amino acid sequence: CASSLQGENTGELFF. The J gene is TRBJ2-2, the V gene TRBV4-2; TRBD1 agrees at 8 bases. Germline V CDR1 and CDR2: LGHNA, YNFKEQ. Trimming cost V 4 bases and J 1 base; bases outside gene matches: 2. The CDR3 is 15 amino acids.

This chain connects TRBV5-1 to TRBJ1-1; no clear D gene. CDR1 and CDR2 from the germline V gene are SGHRS and YFSETQ. The CDR3 totals 14 residues. Trimming took off 6 bases at V and 3 bases at J, with 15 bases between the two ends. In DNA, the CDR3 is TGCGCCAGCATGCCGAAGGCGGACTACACTGAAGCTTTCTTT. Amino acid sequence: CASMPKADYTEAFF.

V is TRBV7-9 and J is TRBJ1-2; D ambiguous. Germline V gene lookup returns CDR1 SEHNR and CDR2 FQNEAQ (reference sequence). There are 13 residues in the CDR3. Deletions cut 10 bases from V and 4 bases from J, with 16 bases between. CDR3 coding DNA: TGTGCCACCACGGGCGGGGAAGGCTATGGCTACACCTTC. Translating gives CATTGGEGYGYTF.

This clone was detected only once. V is TRBV19 and J is TRBJ2-1; 14 nucleotides line up with TRBD2. This CDR3 has 18 residues. In germline, CDR1 is LNHDA, CDR2 SQIVND (reference sequence). Trimming cost V 3 bases and J 4 bases; bases outside gene matches: 8. The CDR3: CASSIRSGTSGGYNEQFF. The CDR3, as DNA: TGTGCCAGTAGTATTCGGTCCGGGACTAGCGGGGGTTACAATGAGCAGTTCTTC.

The V and J genes are TRBV6-4 and TRBJ2-1; the D gene is possibly TRBD2 (5 bases). CDR3 length equals 16 residues. From germline, CDR1 is MRHNA and CDR2 SNTAGT. V was cut by 8 bases and J by 6 bases, with 23 bases left in between. The CDR3 is CASHLMGSTIPNEQFF. The DNA for the CDR3 is TGTGCCAGCCACCTTATGGGGAGCACGATCCCCAATGAGCAGTTCTTC.

The J gene is TRBJ1-2, the V gene TRBV5-5; D perhaps matches TRBD1 (5 bases). Germline V gene data show CDR1 as SGHKS and CDR2 as YYEKEE (reference sequence). This CDR3 is 13 amino acids long. Trimming removed 1 base at V and 3 bases at J, with 7 bases between. The CDR3 spells CASSLWGHYGYTF. In DNA form, the CDR3 reads TGTGCCAGCAGCTTGTGGGGCCACTATGGCTACACCTTC. Drawing the rest from reference TRBV5-5 and TRBJ1-2, the complete variable domain is DAGVTQSPTHLIKTRGQQVTLRCSPISGHKSVSWYQQVLGQGPQFIFQYYEKEERGRGNFPDRFSARQFPNYSSELNVNALLLGDSALYLCASSLWGHYGYTFGSGTRLTVV.

The chain has TRBV27 and TRBJ2-3; unclear D gene. Trimming cost V 3 bases and J 5 bases, with 3 bases left between them. The CDR3 extends over 11 amino acids. Per the germline V gene, CDR1 is MNHEY and CDR2 is SMNVEV (reference sequence). This CDR3 is CASSFGDTQYF. CDR3 DNA: TGTGCCAGCAGTTTCGGAGATACGCAGTATTTT.

This clone has just a few counts. This chain connects TRBV10-2 to TRBJ1-3, with D possibly TRBD1 on 6 matching bases. The V end lost 0 bases, the J end lost 2 bases, and 8 bases lay between the germline ends. The CDR3 covers 15 residues. Germline CDR1 WSHSY, CDR2 SAAADI. The CDR3 loop is CASSESSGAGNTIYF. CDR3 in DNA: TGCGCCAGCAGTGAGTCATCAGGGGCTGGAAACACCATATATTTT.

The gene calls are TRBV5-5 and TRBJ1-2; 12 nucleotides align to TRBD1. This CDR3 comprises 16 residues. Trimming removed 5 bases from V and 6 bases from J; junction bases left unmatched: 11. The V gene's germline CDR1 is SGHKS and CDR2 YYEKEE (reference sequence). The CDR3 bases are TGTGCCAGCAGAAACCAAGGGACAGGGGGCGCCCATGGCTACACCTTC. It codes for CASRNQGTGGAHGYTF.

The V gene is TRBV12-5, the J gene TRBJ2-1, with TRBD2 identical over 12 bases. CDR3 length equals 16 residues. V trimming: 7 bases; J trimming: 1 base; junction bases outside the gene matches: 5. CDR1 is LGHNT, CDR2 FRNRAP, per germline. CDR3 in amino acids: CASDFGLAGSYNEQFF. The CDR3 bases are TGTGCTAGTGACTTCGGACTAGCGGGATCCTACAATGAGCAGTTCTTC. The full variable domain, rest sourced from reference TRBV12-5 and TRBJ2-1, is DARVTQTPRHKVTEMGQEVTMRCQPILGHNTVFWYRQTMMQGLELLAYFRNRAPLDDSGMPKDRFSAEMPDATLATLKIQPSEPRDSAVYFCASDFGLAGSYNEQFFGPGTRLTVL.

The chain has TRBV12-3 or TRBV12-4 and TRBJ1-2; D gene uncertain. Trimming took off 2 bases at V and 5 bases at J, with 6 bases between the two ends. This CDR3 region has 12 residues. The CDR3: CASSLNLYGYTF. The CDR3 coding sequence is TGTGCCAGCAGTTTAAATCTTTATGGCTACACCTTC.

The gene calls are TRBV4-1 and TRBJ1-5; TRBD1 is a possible D gene (5 bases). The CDR3 contains 19 residues. Trimming removed 0 bases from V and 0 bases from J, with 18 bases in between. Germline values: CDR1 MGHRA, CDR2 YSYEKL. The CDR3 DNA follows: TGCGCCAGCAGCCAAGAAGGGGCTAGGGGCCAATATAGCAATCAGCCCCAGCATTTT. This translates into CASSQEGARGQYSNQPQHF.

This chain links TRBV10-1 with TRBJ2-5, with 7 positions matching TRBD2. The V segment lost 3 bases and the J segment 1 base; nucleotides outside the gene matches: 11. The CDR3 consists of 17 residues. Germline CDR1 is WNHNN and CDR2 is SYGVQD (reference sequence). The CDR3, as DNA: TGCGCCAGCAGTGATATCGGACTAGTCGATCGCCAAGAGACCCAGTACTTC. Residues: CASSDIGLVDRQETQYF.

This sequence joins TRBV6-5 and TRBJ2-1; possibly TRBD2 for D (5 bases). Germline V gives CDR1 MNHEY, CDR2 SVGAGI. This CDR3 contains 13 residues. Trimming took off 8 bases at V and 1 base at J, with 9 bases between the two ends. CDR3 sequence (DNA): TGTGCCAGCTCTAGCTGGTCCTACAATGAGCAGTTCTTC. This encodes CASSSWSYNEQFF.

This chain links TRBV19 with TRBJ2-3, with D possibly matching TRBD1 (6 bases). In germline, CDR1 is LNHDA, CDR2 SQIVND (reference sequence). The CDR3 sequence is 13 residues long. V shed 8 bases and J shed 2 bases, with 11 bases lying between them. The CDR3 DNA is TGTGCCAGTGTAGGGGGAGCCACAGATACGCAGTATTTT. Translating gives CASVGGATDTQYF.

This clone was detected only once. This chain connects TRBV6-5 to TRBJ1-4; 11 positions match TRBD1. The J segment lost 8 bases and the V segment lost 6 bases, leaving 8 bases of the junction unmatched. The CDR3 length is 15 residues. Germline V gene data show CDR1 as MNHEY and CDR2 as SVGAGI. CDR3 loop: CASRQTGTGGEKLFF. The CDR3 nucleotides read TGTGCCAGCAGACAGACCGGGACAGGGGGGGAAAAACTGTTTTTT.

This sequence joins TRBV2 and TRBJ2-3; the D gene is possibly TRBD1 (5 bases). This CDR3 contains 14 residues. CDR1 is SNHLY and CDR2 is FYNNEI in the germline V gene. V gave up 7 bases and J gave up 2 bases, with 13 bases separating them. CDR3 protein: CASTLSGNTDTQYF. The CDR3 DNA is TGTGCCAGCACGTTGTCAGGGAACACAGATACGCAGTATTTT.

CDR3 residues: CASSEVRGTRQTQYF. In nucleotides, the CDR3 is TGTGCCAGCAGTGAAGTCCGCGGGACCCGGCAGACCCAGTACTTC. This chain connects TRBV2 to TRBJ2-5, with D possibly TRBD2 on 6 matching bases. The length of the CDR3 is 15 residues. The germline gives CDR1 SNHLY, CDR2 FYNNEI. Trimming removed 1 base at V and 6 bases at J, with 15 bases between.

The genes are TRBV27 and TRBJ1-2; 10 bases line up with TRBD1. The germline gives CDR1 MNHEY, CDR2 SMNVEV (reference sequence). The CDR3 extends over 14 amino acids. The junction had 6 bases not matched to a gene; V was cut back by 4 bases and J by 7 bases. DNA for the CDR3: TGTGCCAGCAGTTCTGACAGGGGGCTGGGTGGCTACACCTTC. As protein: CASSSDRGLGGYTF.

The chain has TRBV28 and TRBJ1-1; 8 bases line up with TRBD1. CDR1 and CDR2 from the germline V gene are MDHEN and SYDVKM. Trimming removed 5 bases from V and 5 bases from J; junction bases left unmatched: 10. This CDR3 has 15 amino acids. The CDR3 is CASSTGDRRGTEAFF. CDR3 DNA: TGTGCCAGCAGTACCGGGGACAGGCGGGGAACTGAAGCTTTCTTT.

A few counts support this clone. This rearrangement joins TRBV30 to TRBJ1-6; TRBD1 matches 8 bases. Germline V CDR1 and CDR2: GTSNPN, SVGIG (reference sequence). The ends lost 4 bases at V and 0 bases at J; junction bases unmatched: 14. The CDR3 loop spans 19 amino acids. CDR3 bases: TGTGCCTGGAACCGGGACAGGAATTTTCTTGGCTCCTATAATTCACCCCTCCACTTT. As protein: CAWNRDRNFLGSYNSPLHF.

V is TRBV11-1 and J is TRBJ2-1; TRBD1 agrees at 8 bases. The CDR3 loop spans 16 amino acids. CDR1 is SGHAT, CDR2 FQDESV, per germline (reference sequence). V trimming: 5 bases; J trimming: 0 bases; junction bases outside the gene matches: 6. CDR3 region: CASSARDRSSYNEQFF. The CDR3, as DNA: TGTGCCAGCAGCGCCCGGGACAGGAGCTCCTACAATGAGCAGTTCTTC.

The chain employs TRBV30 and TRBJ2-1; 7 bases line up with TRBD1. From germline, CDR1 is GTSNPN and CDR2 SVGIG (reference sequence). This CDR3 comprises 16 residues. J lost 2 bases, V lost 5 bases, and 12 bases had no gene match. CDR3 protein: CAWFRDGQVTYNEQFF. The CDR3 DNA reads TGTGCCTGGTTTAGGGACGGACAGGTGACCTACAATGAGCAGTTCTTC.

The genes are TRBV12-3 or TRBV12-4 and TRBJ1-3; D gene unclear. The CDR3 contains 11 residues. Trimming removed 7 bases from V and 4 bases from J, with 5 bases in between. The CDR3 DNA is TGTGCCAGCACCCTAGGAAACACCATATATTTT. It translates to CASTLGNTIYF.

J is TRBJ1-5 and V is TRBV27; D is possibly TRBD1 (5 bases). Between the trimmed V and J ends, which lost 3 bases and 4 bases, there was a span of 7 bases. Looked up from germline, CDR1 is MNHEY and CDR2 is SMNVEV (reference sequence). This CDR3 is built from 13 residues. For the CDR3, the DNA is TGTGCCAGCAGTTTTCAGGGAAATCAGCCCCAGCATTTT. Residues: CASSFQGNQPQHF.